These 26 T cell receptor beta chains share one sample of origin, sequenced in a study of blood T cell repertoires in COVID-19. TCRdb's copy holds only in-frame clones and misses some; the assay was immunoSEQ multiplex PCR. The table includes about 250,000 clones, roughly 86% detected once. Source material: peripheral blood. These receptors were taken from a woman older than 75 with COVID-19, enrolled during active disease.

This chain links TRBV28 with TRBJ1-1; weak D call: TRBD1 (5 bases). Germline values: CDR1 MDHEN, CDR2 SYDVKM. V lost 5 bases, J lost 1 base, and 11 bases lay in between. The length of the CDR3 is 14 residues. The CDR3 sequence: CASSGALGNTEAFF. The CDR3 region has the DNA TGTGCCAGCAGTGGGGCCCTGGGGAACACTGAAGCTTTCTTT.

This chain uses TRBV6-4 with TRBJ1-2; a possible D gene is TRBD1 (6 bases). The germline gives CDR1 MRHNA, CDR2 SNTAGT. This CDR3 has 14 residues. V dropped 11 bases and J dropped 0 bases, with 16 bases sitting between them. DNA for the CDR3: TGTGCCGGAAAAACAGGGTCGCCTAACTATGGCTACACCTTC. Its protein product is CAGKTGSPNYGYTF.

This chain uses TRBV6-5 with TRBJ2-5, with a weak D call TRBD2 (7 bases). This CDR3 region has 15 residues. V lost 6 bases and J lost 2, with 16 bases in between. Germline assignment: CDR1 MNHEY and CDR2 SVGAGI. The CDR3 protein is CASSLLRGPQETQYF. The CDR3 coding sequence is TGTGCCAGCAGCCTTCTGCGGGGGCCACAAGAGACCCAGTACTTC.

V usage is TRBV10-2 and J usage is TRBJ1-1, with D perhaps TRBD1 (5 bases). Trimming removed 5 bases at V and 2 bases at J, with 18 bases between. This CDR3 contains 16 residues. Germline CDR1 WSHSY, CDR2 SAAADI. This CDR3 is CASSLDSFRANTEAFF. In DNA form, the CDR3 reads TGCGCCAGCAGTTTAGACAGTTTCCGAGCTAACACTGAAGCTTTCTTT.

The rearrangement links TRBV19 to TRBJ1-5; possible D gene TRBD1, 6 bases. Between the trimmed V and J ends, which lost 10 bases and 4 bases, there was a span of 14 bases. This CDR3 spans 13 amino acids. Germline-derived CDR1 and CDR2 are LNHDA and SQIVND (reference sequence). CDR3 bases: TGTGCCACCACCGACAGGACTAATCAGCCCCAGCATTTT. Translation: CATTDRTNQPQHF.

This sequence joins TRBV5-1 and TRBJ2-1; 10 bases are a match to TRBD2. The V and J ends lost 1 base and 6 bases, in that order; junction bases with no gene match: 4. There are 15 residues in the CDR3. CDR1 and CDR2 (germline): SGHRS, YFSETQ. The CDR3 spells CASSLKTSGANEQFF. In DNA form, the CDR3 reads TGCGCCAGCAGCTTGAAAACTAGCGGGGCCAATGAGCAGTTCTTC.

V usage is TRBV4-3 and J usage is TRBJ1-4; no firm D call. Trimming took 3 bases from V and 5 from J, leaving 7 bases between them. Germline lookup yields CDR1 LGHNA and CDR2 YSLEER. The CDR3 runs to 13 residues. CDR3 amino acids: CASSQRPNEKLFF. The CDR3 nucleotides read TGCGCCAGCAGCCAGCGCCCCAATGAAAAACTGTTTTTT.

The chain links TRBV3-1 (or the pseudogene TRBV3-2) to TRBJ2-3; D might be TRBD2 (5 bases). The germline V gene has CDR1 LGHDT and CDR2 YNNKEL (reference sequence). V shed 1 base and J shed 5 bases, with 16 bases lying between them. CDR3 length equals 16 residues. CDR3 residues: CASSQGLAHPGDTQYF. Here the CDR3 DNA reads TGTGCCAGCAGCCAAGGTTTAGCGCATCCGGGAGATACGCAGTATTTT.

This rearrangement joins TRBV7-9 to TRBJ2-5, with D possibly being TRBD2 (5 bases). The CDR3 sequence is 13 residues long. The germline gives CDR1 SEHNR, CDR2 FQNEAQ (reference sequence). Trimming stripped 5 bases from V and 5 bases from J, with 12 bases between. CDR3 in amino acids: CASSLGLLETQYF. For the CDR3, the DNA is TGTGCCAGCAGCCTCGGACTGTTGGAGACCCAGTACTTC.

The rearrangement links TRBV30 to TRBJ1-1; 7 bases align to TRBD1. The ends lost 5 bases at V and 1 base at J; junction bases unmatched: 1. Germline assignment: CDR1 GTSNPN and CDR2 SVGIG (reference sequence). The CDR3 extends over 12 amino acids. DNA for the CDR3: TGTGCCTGGGACAGGGCGAACACTGAAGCTTTCTTT. It specifies CAWDRANTEAFF.

The chain is built from TRBV6-2 or TRBV6-3 and TRBJ1-4, with TRBD1 as a possible D gene (5 bases). This CDR3 is built from 14 residues. Germline CDR1 is MNHEY and CDR2 is SVGEGT. The V end was cut by 4 bases, the J end by 9 bases, with 15 bases between. The CDR3 coding sequence is TGTGCCAGCAGTTCGGGGGTTACGTCGAAAAAACTGTTTTTT. Protein: CASSSGVTSKKLFF.

The rearrangement links TRBV4-2 to TRBJ2-5, with 7 positions matching TRBD2. Germline V lookup: CDR1 LGHNA, CDR2 YNFKEQ. V shed 6 bases, J shed 2 bases, and the junction held 12 bases outside the gene matches. The CDR3 has 16 residues. The DNA of the CDR3 is TGTGCCAGCAGTTCTACTGGGCTAGCGGATCAAGAGACCCAGTACTTC. This codes for CASSSTGLADQETQYF.

The V and J genes are TRBV6-2 or TRBV6-3 and TRBJ1-6; weak D call: TRBD1 (6 bases). Per germline, CDR1 MNHEY and CDR2 SVGEGT. V was shortened by 2 bases and J by 7 bases, with 9 bases between the two germline ends. CDR3 length equals 14 residues. In DNA, the CDR3 is TGTGCCAGCAGTTACCCGCAGGGGAATTCACCCCTCCACTTT. Amino acid sequence: CASSYPQGNSPLHF.

This clone was counted a single time. The V call is TRBV11-2, the J call TRBJ2-5, with D possibly being TRBD1 (6 bases). The V and J ends lost 5 bases and 2 bases respectively, with 15 bases between them. The CDR3 is 15 amino acids. The V gene's germline CDR1 is SGHAT and CDR2 FQNNGV. The CDR3 region has the DNA TGTGCCAGCAGCCCAGGGACAAAGGAGCAAGAGACCCAGTACTTC. It specifies CASSPGTKEQETQYF.

This clone was counted between two and nine times. The chain joins TRBV5-6 to TRBJ2-5; TRBD2 aligns across 11 bases. This CDR3 is 18 amino acids long. Germline CDR1 is SGHDT and CDR2 is YYEEEE. Germline trimming cut 2 bases from V and 2 bases from J; bases unmatched to any gene: 11. The CDR3 protein is CASSFLPLSGGDQETQYF. The CDR3 nucleotides are TGTGCCAGCAGCTTCCTTCCCCTTAGCGGGGGGGATCAAGAGACCCAGTACTTC.

The chain couples TRBV5-8 to TRBJ1-6; possible D gene TRBD1, 5 bases. V lost 3 bases and J lost 0, with 10 bases in between. Germline lookup yields CDR1 SGHTS and CDR2 YDEGEE. The CDR3 is 16 residues long. CDR3 bases: TGTGCCAGCAGCTCTCGACAGAACTCCTATAATTCACCCCTCCACTTT. Protein: CASSSRQNSYNSPLHF.

The chain carries TRBV2 and TRBJ1-2, with 8 bases identical to TRBD1. The CDR3 totals 17 residues. The trim removed 1 base at V and 3 bases at J, leaving 10 bases unmatched. Germline CDR1 and CDR2: SNHLY and FYNNEI. Here the CDR3 reads CASSEELRQGPDYGYTF. The CDR3 DNA follows: TGTGCCAGCAGTGAAGAGCTTAGACAGGGGCCGGACTATGGCTACACCTTC.

The chain employs TRBV7-9 and TRBJ2-1; D might be TRBD1 (5 bases). Trimming stripped 3 bases from V and 4 bases from J, with 7 bases between. Germline-derived CDR1 and CDR2 are SEHNR and FQNEAQ (reference sequence). The length of the CDR3 is 13 residues. CDR3 sequence (DNA): TGTGCCAGCAGCTTGCGACAGTACAATGAGCAGTTCTTC. Encoded protein: CASSLRQYNEQFF.

This clone was recorded once. This rearrangement joins TRBV19 to TRBJ1-2; TRBD1 aligns across 7 bases. Per the germline V gene, CDR1 is LNHDA and CDR2 is SQIVND (reference sequence). The V and J ends lost 0 bases and 7 bases, in that order; junction bases with no gene match: 8. The CDR3 consists of 15 residues. Written as DNA, the CDR3 is TGTGCCAGTAGTATAGATCCCAGACAGGGTGCTGGCTACACCTTC. As protein: CASSIDPRQGAGYTF.

The chain has TRBV19 and TRBJ1-2; no clear D gene. CDR3 length equals 15 residues. V shed 6 bases and J shed 3 bases, with 17 bases lying between them. Germline V lookup: CDR1 LNHDA, CDR2 SQIVND (reference sequence). The CDR3 sequence is CASSLPGGVYYGYTF. CDR3 DNA sequence: TGTGCCAGTAGCCTCCCGGGCGGGGTTTACTATGGCTACACCTTC. The full variable domain, completed using reference TRBV19 and TRBJ1-2, is DGGITQSPKYLFRKEGQNVTLSCEQNLNHDAMYWYRQDPGQGLRLIYYSQIVNDFQKGDIAEGYSVSREKKESFPLTVTSAQKNPTAFYLCASSLPGGVYYGYTFGSGTRLTVV.

This clone was observed a handful of times. The DNA of the CDR3 is TGTGCCAGCAGCGTGGATGAGGGCAATCAGCCCCAGCATTTT. Amino acids: CASSVDEGNQPQHF. This chain uses TRBV9 with TRBJ1-5; D gene ambiguous. The V and J ends lost 2 bases and 2 bases respectively, with 8 bases between them. Germline V CDR1 and CDR2: SGDLS, YYNGEE. The CDR3 spans 14 residues.

V is TRBV9 and J is TRBJ2-2; possibly TRBD1 for D (5 bases). There are 15 residues in the CDR3. Between the trimmed V and J ends, which lost 3 bases and 2 bases, there was a span of 11 bases. Germline V gene lookup returns CDR1 SGDLS and CDR2 YYNGEE. The CDR3 here is CASSGGGLNTGELFF. As DNA, the CDR3 is TGTGCCAGCAGCGGGGGCGGTCTAAACACCGGGGAGCTGTTTTTT.

The J gene is TRBJ1-5, the V gene TRBV6-2 or TRBV6-3; D is unresolved. CDR1 is MNHEY and CDR2 is SVGEGT in the germline V gene. The CDR3 totals 16 residues. V was trimmed by 0 bases and J by 3 bases, leaving 12 bases between them. CDR3 protein: CASSYSGQAYNQPQHF. For the CDR3, the DNA is TGTGCCAGCAGTTACTCGGGCCAGGCCTACAATCAGCCCCAGCATTTT.

The chain combines TRBV7-9 with TRBJ1-2, with D possibly TRBD1 on 5 matching bases. The CDR3 consists of 15 residues. Germline CDR1 reads SEHNR; CDR2 reads FQNEAQ (reference sequence). The V and J ends lost 3 bases and 8 bases respectively, with 19 bases between them. CDR3 sequence: CASSLGKEAGIGYTF. The CDR3 DNA reads TGTGCCAGCAGCTTGGGTAAAGAGGCAGGGATCGGCTACACCTTC.

V usage is TRBV9 and J usage is TRBJ2-1, with D maybe TRBD1 (6 bases). Trimming removed 5 bases from V and 6 bases from J, with 12 bases in between. Germline loops: CDR1 SGDLS, CDR2 YYNGEE. The CDR3 spans 13 residues. CDR3 nucleotide sequence: TGTGCCAGCAGATACAGGGAAGGCAATGAGCAGTTCTTC. It codes for CASRYREGNEQFF.

V usage is TRBV6-5 and J usage is TRBJ2-3; D uncertain. The germline gives CDR1 MNHEY, CDR2 SVGAGI. The CDR3 consists of 11 residues. Trimming cost V 6 bases and J 3 bases, with 4 bases left between them. CDR3 protein: CASSQTDTQYF. Here the CDR3 DNA reads TGTGCCAGCAGCCAAACAGATACGCAGTATTTT.